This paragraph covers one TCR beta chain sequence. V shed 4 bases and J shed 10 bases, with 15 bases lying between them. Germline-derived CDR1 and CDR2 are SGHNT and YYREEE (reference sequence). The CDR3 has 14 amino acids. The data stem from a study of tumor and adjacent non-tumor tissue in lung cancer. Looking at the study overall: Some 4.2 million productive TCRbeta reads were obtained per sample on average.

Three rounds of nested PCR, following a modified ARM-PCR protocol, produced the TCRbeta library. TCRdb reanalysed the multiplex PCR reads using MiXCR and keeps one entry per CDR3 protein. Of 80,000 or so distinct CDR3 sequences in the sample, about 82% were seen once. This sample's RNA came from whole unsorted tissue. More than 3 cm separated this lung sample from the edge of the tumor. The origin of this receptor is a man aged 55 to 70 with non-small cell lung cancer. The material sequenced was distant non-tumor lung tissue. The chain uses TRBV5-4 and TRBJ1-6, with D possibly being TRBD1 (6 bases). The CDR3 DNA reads TGTGCCAGCAGCATCCGGGACAATCAATCACCCCTCCACTTT. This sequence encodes CASSIRDNQSPLHF.